The clone carrying this T cell receptor beta chain came up once. The data originate from a study of blood T cell repertoires in COVID-19. Looking at the study overall: Spain, Italy and the United States supplied samples that represented acute and convalescent COVID-19. Sources were T cells, B-cell-depleted T cells, or PBMCs; the material itself was cDNA or gDNA.

This CDR3 comprises 16 residues. Trimming removed 3 bases from V and 1 base from J, with 16 bases in between. Germline CDR1 is GTSNPN and CDR2 is SVGIG (reference sequence). As originally analysed: Counts of nucleated cells, estimated from reference gene primer amplification, were obtained. Sequencing was performed with immunoSEQ multiplex PCR; in TCRdb, only in-frame clones are kept and a portion is missing. V and J calls and clone size are given by that table; D and trimming were obtained from the DNA. In the table there are under 25,000 clones, approximately 90% of which are singletons. The receptor was isolated from an elderly woman with acute or convalescent COVID-19. Specimen: peripheral blood. V and J are TRBV30 and TRBJ2-1; possibly TRBD2 for D (7 bases). This chain's CDR3 is CAWSGGGGQSYNEQFF. The CDR3 DNA reads TGTGCCTGGAGCGGCGGCGGGGGCCAATCCTACAATGAGCAGTTCTTC. The whole variable domain, remainder taken from reference TRBV30 and TRBJ2-1, is SQTIHQWPATLVQPVGSPLSLECTVEGTSNPNLYWYRQAAGRGLQLLFYSVGIGQISSEVPQNLSASRPQDRQFILSSKKLLLSDSGFYLCAWSGGGGQSYNEQFFGPGTRLTVL.